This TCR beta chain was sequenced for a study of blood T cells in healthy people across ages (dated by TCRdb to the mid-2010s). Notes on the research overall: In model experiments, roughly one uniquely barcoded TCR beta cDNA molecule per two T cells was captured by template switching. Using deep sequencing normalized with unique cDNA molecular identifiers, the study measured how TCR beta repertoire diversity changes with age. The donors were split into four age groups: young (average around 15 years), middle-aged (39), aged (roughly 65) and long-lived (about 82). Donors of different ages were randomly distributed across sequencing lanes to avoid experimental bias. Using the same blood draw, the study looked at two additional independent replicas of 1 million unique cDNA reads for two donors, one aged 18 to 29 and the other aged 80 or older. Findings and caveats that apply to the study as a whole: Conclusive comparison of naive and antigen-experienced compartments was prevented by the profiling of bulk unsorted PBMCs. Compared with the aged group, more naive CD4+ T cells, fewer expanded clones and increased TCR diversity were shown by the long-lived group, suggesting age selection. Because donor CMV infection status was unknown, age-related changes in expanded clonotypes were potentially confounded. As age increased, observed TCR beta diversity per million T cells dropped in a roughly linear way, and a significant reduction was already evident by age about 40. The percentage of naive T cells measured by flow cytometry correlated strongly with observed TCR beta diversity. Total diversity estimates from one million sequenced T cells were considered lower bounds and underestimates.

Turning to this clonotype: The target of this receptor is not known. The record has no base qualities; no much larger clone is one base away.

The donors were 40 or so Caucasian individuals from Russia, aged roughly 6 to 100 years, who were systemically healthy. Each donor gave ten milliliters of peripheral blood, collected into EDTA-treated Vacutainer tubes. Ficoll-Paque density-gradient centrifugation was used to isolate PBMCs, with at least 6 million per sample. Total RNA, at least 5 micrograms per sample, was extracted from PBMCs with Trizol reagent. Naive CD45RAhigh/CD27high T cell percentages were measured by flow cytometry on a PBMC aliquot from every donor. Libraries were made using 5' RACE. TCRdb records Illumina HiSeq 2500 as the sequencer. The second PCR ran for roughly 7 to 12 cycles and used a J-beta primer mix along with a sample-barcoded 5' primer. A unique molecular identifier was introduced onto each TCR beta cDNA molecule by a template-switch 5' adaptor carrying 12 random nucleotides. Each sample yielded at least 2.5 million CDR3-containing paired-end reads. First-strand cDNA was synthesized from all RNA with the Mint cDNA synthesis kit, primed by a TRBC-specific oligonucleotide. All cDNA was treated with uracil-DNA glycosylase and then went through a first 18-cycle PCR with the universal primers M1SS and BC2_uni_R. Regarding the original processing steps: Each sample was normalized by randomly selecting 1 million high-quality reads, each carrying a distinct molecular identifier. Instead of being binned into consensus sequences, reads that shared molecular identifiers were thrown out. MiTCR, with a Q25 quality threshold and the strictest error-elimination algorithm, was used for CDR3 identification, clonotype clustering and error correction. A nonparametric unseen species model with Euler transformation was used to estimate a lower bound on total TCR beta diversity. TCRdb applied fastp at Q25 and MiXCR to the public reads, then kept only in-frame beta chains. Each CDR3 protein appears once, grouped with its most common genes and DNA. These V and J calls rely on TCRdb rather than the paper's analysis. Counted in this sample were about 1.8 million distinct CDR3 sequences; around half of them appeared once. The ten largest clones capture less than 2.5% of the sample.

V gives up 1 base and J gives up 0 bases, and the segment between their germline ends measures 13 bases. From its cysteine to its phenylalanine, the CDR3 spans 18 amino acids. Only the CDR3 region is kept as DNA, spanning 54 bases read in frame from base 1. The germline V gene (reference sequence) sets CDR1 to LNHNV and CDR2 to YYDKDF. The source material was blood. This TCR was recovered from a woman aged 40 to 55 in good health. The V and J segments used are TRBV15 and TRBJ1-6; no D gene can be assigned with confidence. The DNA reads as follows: TGTGCCACCAGCAGAGTGAGTTCCCTCAGCTCCTATAATTCACCCCTCCACTTT. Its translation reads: CATSRVSSLSSYNSPLHF.